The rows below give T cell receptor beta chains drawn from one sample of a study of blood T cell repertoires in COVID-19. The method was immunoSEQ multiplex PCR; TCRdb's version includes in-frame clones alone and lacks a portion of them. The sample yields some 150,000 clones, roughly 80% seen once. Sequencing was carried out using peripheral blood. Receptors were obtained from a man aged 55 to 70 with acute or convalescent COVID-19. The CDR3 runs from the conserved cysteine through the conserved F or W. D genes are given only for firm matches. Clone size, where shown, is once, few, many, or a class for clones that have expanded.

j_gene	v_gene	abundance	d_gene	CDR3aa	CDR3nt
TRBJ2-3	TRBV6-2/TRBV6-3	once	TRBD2	CASSETSGRSDTQYF	TGTGCCAGCAGCGAGACTAGCGGGAGGTCCGATACGCAGTATTTT
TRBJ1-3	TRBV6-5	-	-	CASRRDNSGNTIYF	TGTGCCAGCAGGAGGGACAACTCTGGAAACACCATATATTTT
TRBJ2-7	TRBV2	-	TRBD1	CASSEAGGSYEQYF	TGTGCCAGCAGTGAGGCAGGGGGCTCCTACGAGCAGTACTTC
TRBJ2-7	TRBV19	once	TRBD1	CASSGQGRGSSYEQYF	TGTGCCAGTAGTGGGCAAGGCAGGGGGAGCTCCTACGAGCAGTACTTC
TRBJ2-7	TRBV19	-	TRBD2	CASSISSGGSYEQYF	TGTGCCAGTAGTATATCTAGCGGGGGTTCCTACGAGCAGTACTTC
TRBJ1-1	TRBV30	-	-	CAWSPAQGRLTEAFF	TGTGCCTGGAGTCCCGCCCAGGGGCGACTCACTGAAGCTTTCTTT
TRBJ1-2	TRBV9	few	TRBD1	CASSVGRGRPDGYTF	TGTGCCAGCAGCGTAGGAAGGGGGCGTCCCGATGGCTACACCTTC
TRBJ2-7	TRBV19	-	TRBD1	CASSRSAGGVYEQYF	TGTGCCAGTAGTCGATCGGCAGGGGGTGTCTACGAGCAGTACTTC
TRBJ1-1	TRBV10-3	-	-	CAIRRQGNTEAFF	TGTGCCATCAGACGGCAGGGGAACACTGAAGCTTTCTTT
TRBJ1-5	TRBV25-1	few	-	CASSVGAANQPQHF	TGTGCCAGCAGTGTAGGGGCCGCCAATCAGCCCCAGCATTTT
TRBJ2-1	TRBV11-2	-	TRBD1	CASSSWTGGDEQFF	TGTGCCAGCAGCTCTTGGACAGGGGGGGATGAGCAGTTCTTC
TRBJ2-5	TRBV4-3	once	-	CASSQDTRPQETQYF	TGCGCCAGCAGCCAAGACACTCGTCCCCAAGAGACCCAGTACTTC
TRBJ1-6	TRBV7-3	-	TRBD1	CASSAGQGVNSPLHF	TGTGCCAGCAGCGCCGGGCAGGGGGTCAATTCACCCCTCCACTTT
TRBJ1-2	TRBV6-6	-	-	CASSYLPDSNYGYTF	TGTGCCAGCAGTTACCTTCCGGACAGTAACTATGGCTACACCTTC
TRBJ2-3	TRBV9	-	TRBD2	CASTRGGTDTQYF	TGTGCCAGCACCCGGGGGGGAACAGATACGCAGTATTTT
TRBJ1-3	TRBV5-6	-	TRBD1	CASSWQGADGNTIYF	TGTGCCAGCAGCTGGCAGGGGGCAGATGGAAACACCATATATTTT
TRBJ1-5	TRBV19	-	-	CASSPLWGGNQPQHF	TGTGCCAGTAGCCCTCTTTGGGGGGGCAATCAGCCCCAGCATTTT
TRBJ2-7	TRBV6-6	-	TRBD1	CASSYGQVPYEQYF	TGTGCCAGCAGTTACGGACAGGTACCCTACGAGCAGTACTTC
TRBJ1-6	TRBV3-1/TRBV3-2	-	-	CASSQGRSNSPLHF	TGTGCCAGCAGCCAAGGGCGGAGTAATTCACCCCTCCACTTT
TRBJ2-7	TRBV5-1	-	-	CASSLVLRKPPYEQYF	TGCGCCAGCAGCTTGGTACTCAGGAAACCACCCTACGAGCAGTACTTC
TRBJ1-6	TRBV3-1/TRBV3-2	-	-	CASSQLGQVYNSPLHF	TGTGCCAGCAGCCAACTGGGGCAGGTGTATAATTCACCCCTCCACTTT
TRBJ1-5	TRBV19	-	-	CASIRQPDSNQPQHF	TGTGCCAGTATCAGACAGCCGGATAGCAATCAGCCCCAGCATTTT
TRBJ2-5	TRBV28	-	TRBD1	CASRSGQEKTQYF	TGTGCCAGCAGATCCGGACAGGAGAAGACCCAGTACTTC
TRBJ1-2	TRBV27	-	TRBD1	CASRKTGVEGYTF	TGTGCCAGCAGGAAAACAGGGGTGGAAGGCTACACCTTC
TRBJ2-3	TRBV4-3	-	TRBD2	CASSQLAGESDTQYF	TGCGCCAGCAGCCAACTAGCGGGGGAATCAGATACGCAGTATTTT
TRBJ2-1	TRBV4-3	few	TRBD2	CASSQGAGTSVNNEQFF	TGCGCCAGCAGCCAAGGGGCCGGGACTAGCGTTAACAATGAGCAGTTCTTC
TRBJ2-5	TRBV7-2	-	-	CASSSGDLGVETQYF	TGTGCCAGCAGCTCGGGAGACCTCGGGGTGGAGACCCAGTACTTC